One and the same sample provided the 24 T cell receptor beta chains below, sequenced in a study of blood T cell repertoires in COVID-19. Using immunoSEQ multiplex PCR, the repertoire was profiled, and TCRdb retains in-frame clones only, with some absent. The sample includes 60,000 to 70,000 clones, 60% to 75% of them seen just once. Sequencing input: peripheral blood. The receptors were gathered from a woman aged 80 or over with acute or convalescent COVID-19.

This clone was found once. This chain links TRBV28 with TRBJ2-7, with D tentatively TRBD1 (6 bases). The CDR3 loop spans 14 amino acids. Germline V gene sequence: CDR1 MDHEN, CDR2 SYDVKM. The V gene lost 5 bases and the J gene lost 2 bases, with 13 bases spanning the gap. CDR3 bases: TGTGCCAGCAGTCCCGGACAGCTAACCTACGAGCAGTACTTC. Its translation: CASSPGQLTYEQYF.

This clone was found a few times. CDR3 loop: CASSYLGGRGDTQYF. As DNA, the CDR3 is TGCGCCAGCAGCTACCTAGGAGGCCGAGGAGATACGCAGTATTTT. The chain uses TRBV5-1 and TRBJ2-3; D might be TRBD2 (5 bases). The V end was cut by 3 bases, the J end by 5 bases, with 16 bases between. The CDR3 contains 15 residues. The germline V gene has CDR1 SGHRS and CDR2 YFSETQ.

This rearrangement joins TRBV5-1 to TRBJ2-3, with TRBD1 matching over 7 bases. Losses at the gene ends were 4 bases for V and 2 bases for J; bases not matched to a gene: 4. This CDR3 has 14 residues. Germline assignment: CDR1 SGHRS and CDR2 YFSETQ. The CDR3 sequence: CASSTGTATDTQYF. The DNA for the CDR3 is TGCGCCAGCAGCACAGGGACAGCCACAGATACGCAGTATTTT. Together with reference TRBV5-1 and TRBJ2-3, the CDR3 gives the full variable domain: KAGVTQTPRYLIKTRGQQVTLSCSPISGHRSVSWYQQTPGQGLQFLFEYFSETQRNKGNFPGRFSGRQFSNSRSEMNVSTLELGDSALYLCASSTGTATDTQYFGPGTRLTVL.

The chain uses TRBV10-2 and TRBJ2-1; 8 positions agree with TRBD2. J gave up 3 bases and V 7 bases, and 5 bases lay outside the gene matches. The CDR3 runs 14 residues. CDR1 and CDR2 from the germline V gene are WSHSY and SAAADI. CDR3 in DNA: TGCGCCAGCAATCCGACTAGCGACTACAATGAGCAGTTCTTC. It yields the protein CASNPTSDYNEQFF.

The sample holds a few counts of this clone. The genes are TRBV7-3 and TRBJ1-5, with 7 nucleotides matching TRBD1. Germline V gene sequence: CDR1 SGHTA, CDR2 FQGTGA. The CDR3 has 14 amino acids. Germline trimming cut 5 bases from V and 7 bases from J; bases unmatched to any gene: 8. The CDR3 reads CASSKRQGGQPQHF. The CDR3, as DNA: TGTGCCAGCAGCAAACGACAGGGTGGACAGCCCCAGCATTTT.

V usage is TRBV6-6 and J usage is TRBJ2-7, with TRBD2 identical over 7 bases. V gave up 8 bases and J gave up 9 bases; unmatched junction bases: 13. Germline lookup yields CDR1 MNHNY and CDR2 SVGAGI (reference sequence). This CDR3 region has 13 residues. In nucleotides, the CDR3 is TGTGCCAGCTATGCAGGGCAGGGCGGGGGGCAGTACTTC. Protein product: CASYAGQGGGQYF.

The chain is built from TRBV15 and TRBJ2-7; 8 bases fit TRBD2. Germline V lookup: CDR1 LNHNV, CDR2 YYDKDF (reference sequence). Trimming took 0 bases from V and 3 from J; bases not matched to a gene: 16. The CDR3 contains 19 residues. CDR3 DNA: TGTGCCACCAGCAGAGATTGGGCATGGGGACTAGGGAACCTCTACGAGCAGTACTTC. This sequence encodes CATSRDWAWGLGNLYEQYF.

This clone was seen ten or more times. The CDR3 region has the DNA TGTGCCAGCAGCTCGAAAGTCAGCGCGGGGGGTTCCTACAATGAGCAGTTCTTC. As protein: CASSSKVSAGGSYNEQFF. J is TRBJ2-1 and V is TRBV11-2; 8 nucleotides align to TRBD2. The CDR3 covers 18 residues. Unmatched junction bases numbered 12, after V lost 4 bases and J lost 1 base. CDR1 is SGHAT, CDR2 FQNNGV, per germline.

The sample holds a few counts of this clone. The chain is built from TRBV30 and TRBJ2-1; 14 bases align to TRBD2. Germline V gene sequence: CDR1 GTSNPN, CDR2 SVGIG (reference sequence). The V gene end was trimmed by 1 base and the J gene end by 7 bases; junction bases not matched to a gene: 6. The CDR3 has 16 amino acids. The CDR3 reads CAWSGTSGRMLNEQFF. CDR3 in DNA: TGTGCCTGGAGTGGGACTAGCGGGAGGATGCTTAATGAGCAGTTCTTC. Complete variable domain (other parts from reference TRBV30 and TRBJ2-1): SQTIHQWPATLVQPVGSPLSLECTVEGTSNPNLYWYRQAAGRGLQLLFYSVGIGQISSEVPQNLSASRPQDRQFILSSKKLLLSDSGFYLCAWSGTSGRMLNEQFFGPGTRLTVL.

The rearrangement links TRBV28 to TRBJ1-2; TRBD1 matches 9 bases. CDR1 is MDHEN, CDR2 SYDVKM, per germline. The CDR3 is made up of 15 amino acids. V lost 6 bases, J lost 4 bases, and 9 bases stayed unmatched. CDR3 loop: CASSPRQGGIYGYTF. The CDR3 region has the DNA TGTGCCAGCAGCCCTAGACAGGGGGGAATCTATGGCTACACCTTC.

This clone was counted once. J is TRBJ2-2 and V is TRBV6-5; D is undetermined. The CDR3 is made up of 15 amino acids. Germline V lookup: CDR1 MNHEY, CDR2 SVGAGI. Between the trimmed V and J ends, which lost 8 bases and 1 base, there was a span of 14 bases. CDR3 in DNA: TGTGCCAGCTTCCCGTGGGCAGGGAACACCGGGGAGCTGTTTTTT. This sequence encodes CASFPWAGNTGELFF.

This clone was seen more than once but under ten times. The chain employs TRBV5-4 and TRBJ2-7; 9 bases map to TRBD2. The germline CDR1 and CDR2 sequences are SGHNT and YYREEE (reference sequence). The CDR3 covers 15 residues. Unmatched junction bases numbered 9, after V lost 4 bases and J lost 4 bases. The CDR3 nucleotides are TGTGCCAGCAGCCCCCGTCGGACTAGCGAATACGAGCAGTACTTC. Its translation: CASSPRRTSEYEQYF.

The chain uses TRBV28 and TRBJ2-1, with 10 bases aligning to TRBD1. The CDR3 sequence is 18 residues long. In germline, CDR1 is MDHEN, CDR2 SYDVKM. J gave up 0 bases and V 6 bases, and 11 bases lay outside the gene matches. The CDR3 nucleotides read TGTGCCAGCAGCTATGAGGGGACAGGGGTCCCCTCCTACAATGAGCAGTTCTTC. Its translation: CASSYEGTGVPSYNEQFF.

The chain recombines TRBV12-5 with TRBJ2-3, with 8 bases matching TRBD1. The CDR3 extends over 15 amino acids. Germline V gene lookup returns CDR1 LGHNT and CDR2 FRNRAP. Losses at the gene ends were 6 bases for V and 2 bases for J; bases not matched to a gene: 7. The CDR3 sequence: CASGSGQDITDTQYF. CDR3 DNA: TGTGCTAGTGGCTCGGGACAGGATATCACAGATACGCAGTATTTT.

The V and J genes are TRBV1 and TRBJ2-7; TRBD1 is taken as the D call from the table, unchecked against the DNA. TRBV1 is termed a pseudogene. The CDR3 is made up of 16 amino acids. The CDR3 reads CTSSQEEGTGGLEQYF. The CDR3 nucleotides read TGCACCAGCAGCCAAGAGGAGGGGACAGGGGGTCTCGAGCAGTACTTC.

The V call is TRBV7-9, the J call TRBJ2-5, with 7 bases identical to TRBD2. Germline assignment: CDR1 SEHNR and CDR2 FQNEAQ (reference sequence). Trimming at V came to 1 base and at J to 2 bases, leaving 7 bases not matched to a gene. The CDR3 contains 16 residues. Here the CDR3 DNA reads TGTGCCAGCAGCTTAGTGGCGGGAGTGGGGCAAGAGACCCAGTACTTC. Protein sequence: CASSLVAGVGQETQYF.

This rearrangement joins TRBV1 to TRBJ2-4; TRBD2, the table's D call, lacks a check against the DNA. TRBV1 is recorded as a pseudogene. The CDR3 is 16 amino acids. CDR3 sequence: CTSSPFREGLENIQYF. The CDR3 region has the DNA TGCACCAGCAGCCCTTTCCGGGAGGGCCTTGAAAACATTCAGTACTTC.

This clone was found a few times. The J gene is TRBJ2-7, the V gene TRBV2; 15 bases line up with TRBD2. Germline trimming cut 6 bases from V and 3 bases from J; bases unmatched to any gene: 0. The CDR3 covers 14 residues. Germline-derived CDR1 and CDR2 are SNHLY and FYNNEI. CDR3 coding DNA: TGTGCCAGCAGGGGACTAGCGGGAGGCTACGAGCAGTACTTC. Its translation: CASRGLAGGYEQYF.

The chain recombines TRBV7-2 with TRBJ1-1; D possibly corresponds to TRBD1 (6 bases). Trimming took off 5 bases at V and 5 bases at J, with 15 bases between the two ends. The germline V gene encodes CDR1 SGHTA and CDR2 FQGNSA. This CDR3 region has 14 residues. The CDR3 DNA reads TGTGCCAGCAGCCTTCAGGGGCCGTGGACTGAAGCTTTCTTT. The encoded protein is CASSLQGPWTEAFF.

The genes are TRBV7-2 and TRBJ2-1; 7 nucleotides agree with TRBD1. This CDR3 has 14 residues. Germline V gene lookup returns CDR1 SGHTA and CDR2 FQGNSA. With 5 bases clipped from V and 5 bases from J, the junction kept 6 bases outside the gene matches. The CDR3 reads CASSRRGQNNEQFF. The CDR3 DNA reads as TGTGCCAGCAGCCGTAGGGGGCAGAACAATGAGCAGTTCTTC. Combining the CDR3 with reference TRBV7-2 and TRBJ2-1 gives the whole variable domain GAGVSQSPSNKVTEKGKDVELRCDPISGHTALYWYRQSLGQGLEFLIYFQGNSAPDKSGLPSDRFSAERTGGSVSTLTIQRTQQEDSAVYLCASSRRGQNNEQFFGPGTRLTVL.

J is TRBJ2-7 and V is TRBV7-8; D is unclear. Germline CDR1 SGHVS, CDR2 FQNEAQ. The CDR3 totals 13 residues. Between the trimmed V and J ends, which lost 5 bases and 3 bases, there was a span of 11 bases. The CDR3 DNA is TGTGCCAGCAGCAACGTGGAGTACTACGAGCAGTACTTC. Protein sequence: CASSNVEYYEQYF.

The chain carries TRBV19 and TRBJ2-5; 11 positions agree with TRBD2. V was clipped by 4 bases and J by 5 bases; unmatched bases: 9. The CDR3 has 16 amino acids. Germline CDR1 LNHDA, CDR2 SQIVND (reference sequence). The CDR3 bases are TGTGCCAGTAGTACTTCTCGACTAGCGGGAAGGGAGACCCAGTACTTC. Translation: CASSTSRLAGRETQYF.

The DNA for the CDR3 is TGTGCCAGCAGACTCAACACTGAAGCTTTCTTT. Protein sequence: CASRLNTEAFF. The V call is TRBV12-3 or TRBV12-4, the J call TRBJ1-1; D unclear. V lost 6 bases, J lost 2 bases, and 4 bases lay in between. The CDR3 has 11 residues.

This clone was seen just once. The V and J genes are TRBV6-5 and TRBJ1-1; possible D gene TRBD1, 5 bases. The CDR3 consists of 15 residues. CDR1 MNHEY and CDR2 SVGAGI come from the germline V gene. Trimming cost V 0 bases and J 7 bases, with 15 bases left between them. CDR3 nucleotide sequence: TGTGCCAGCAGTTACTCGGGCGCGGGGCTTGGTGAAGCTTTCTTT. It yields the protein CASSYSGAGLGEAFF.